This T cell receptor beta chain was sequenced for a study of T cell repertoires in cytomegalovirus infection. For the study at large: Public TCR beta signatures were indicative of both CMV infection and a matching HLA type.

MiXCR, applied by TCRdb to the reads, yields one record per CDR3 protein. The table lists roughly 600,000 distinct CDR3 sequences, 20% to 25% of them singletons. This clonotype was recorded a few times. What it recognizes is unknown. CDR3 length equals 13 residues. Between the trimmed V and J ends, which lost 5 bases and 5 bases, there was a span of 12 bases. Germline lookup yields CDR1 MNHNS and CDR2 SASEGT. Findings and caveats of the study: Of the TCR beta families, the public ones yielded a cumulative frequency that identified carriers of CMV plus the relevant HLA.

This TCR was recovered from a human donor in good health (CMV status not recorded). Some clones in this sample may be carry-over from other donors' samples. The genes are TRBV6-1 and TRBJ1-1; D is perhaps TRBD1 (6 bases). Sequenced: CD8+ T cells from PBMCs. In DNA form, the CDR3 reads TGTGCCAGCAGTATACAGGGCCGGACTGAAGCTTTCTTT. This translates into CASSIQGRTEAFF.